These 17 T cell receptor beta chains share one sample of origin, sequenced in a study of blood T cell repertoires in COVID-19. Measured with immunoSEQ multiplex PCR; TCRdb has only the in-frame clones, and not every one. The repertoire consists of approximately 230,000 clones, with around 88% occurring once and the leading ten covering 14% to 15%. Material for sequencing was PBMCs or T cells enriched from blood (not recorded which). These receptors were obtained from a woman aged 45-65 years with acute COVID-19.

The chain employs TRBV27 and TRBJ2-3, with a possible D match to TRBD2 (5 bases). V lost 9 bases and J 4 bases, leaving 14 bases between the germline ends. The CDR3 runs 13 residues. Germline-derived CDR1 and CDR2 are MNHEY and SMNVEV (reference sequence). This CDR3 is CASSKRRADTQYF. Here the CDR3 DNA reads TGTGCCAGTAGTAAAAGGCGGGCAGATACGCAGTATTTT.

The J gene is TRBJ1-5, the V gene TRBV19; 8 nucleotides agree with TRBD1. Germline V CDR1 and CDR2: LNHDA, SQIVND (reference sequence). This CDR3 has 12 residues. J was trimmed by 12 bases and V by 5 bases; bases with no gene match: 6. The CDR3 sequence: CASSALDRVQHF. Written as DNA, the CDR3 is TGTGCCAGTAGTGCCCTGGACAGGGTCCAGCATTTT.

This clone was seen only once. The V call is TRBV13, the J call TRBJ1-1; 7 bases agree with TRBD1. The V and J ends lost 5 bases and 11 bases, in that order; junction bases with no gene match: 5. The CDR3 is 11 residues long. Germline lookup yields CDR1 PRHDT and CDR2 FYEKMQ (reference sequence). CDR3 loop: CASSQQGFAFF. CDR3 nucleotide sequence: TGTGCCAGCAGCCAACAGGGGTTCGCTTTCTTT.

The chain links TRBV5-1 to TRBJ2-5; 11 bases agree with TRBD2. J gave up 4 bases and V 1 base, and 3 bases lay outside the gene matches. Germline CDR1 is SGHRS and CDR2 is YFSETQ. The CDR3 has 15 residues. The CDR3, as DNA: TGCGCCAGCAGCTTGCTAGCGGGAGGCGGAGAGACCCAGTACTTC. Translating gives CASSLLAGGGETQYF.

The CDR3, as DNA: TGTGCCAGCAGCTTAGAGGGCGGACTGGGTGGCAATCAGCCCCAGCATTTT. This encodes CASSLEGGLGGNQPQHF. This chain connects TRBV7-9 to TRBJ1-5; D unresolved. The V end was cut by 1 base, the J end by 2 bases, with 15 bases between. Germline assignment: CDR1 SEHNR and CDR2 FQNEAQ (reference sequence). This CDR3 is 17 amino acids long.

CDR3 sequence reads: CASSTVGQGNPYEQYF. The DNA for the CDR3 is TGTGCCAGCAGTACAGTAGGACAGGGCAACCCCTACGAGCAGTACTTC. The V gene is TRBV28, the J gene TRBJ2-7; 8 bases match TRBD1. The V gene's germline CDR1 is MDHEN and CDR2 SYDVKM. The CDR3 loop spans 16 amino acids. The junction had 11 bases not matched to a gene; V was cut back by 5 bases and J by 2 bases.

This chain joins TRBV4-3 and TRBJ2-5; 12 bases map to TRBD2. After removal of 4 bases from V and 4 bases from J, the junction contained 1 base not matched to a gene. The CDR3 is made up of 14 amino acids. Germline V lookup: CDR1 LGHNA, CDR2 YSLEER. The CDR3, as DNA: TGCGCCAGCAGCCCGGGACTAGCGGGAGAGACCCAGTACTTC. It is translated as CASSPGLAGETQYF.

The chain carries TRBV28 and TRBJ1-3, with D uncertain. The CDR3 sequence is 13 residues long. Germline V CDR1 and CDR2: MDHEN, SYDVKM. V was clipped by 6 bases and J by 3 bases, with 9 bases between them. CDR3 loop: CASSMSNGNTIYF. As DNA, the CDR3 is TGTGCCAGCAGCATGAGTAATGGAAACACCATATATTTT.

The chain combines TRBV6-5 with TRBJ2-3, with TRBD2 matching 8 bases. CDR1 and CDR2 from the germline V gene are MNHEY and SVGAGI. The CDR3 sequence is 16 residues long. V lost 0 bases, J lost 7 bases, and 9 bases stayed unmatched. The CDR3 region is CASSYSTSGFPNTQYF. As DNA, the CDR3 is TGTGCCAGCAGTTACTCCACTAGCGGCTTCCCCAATACGCAGTATTTT.

This clone was seen just once. The J gene is TRBJ2-1, the V gene TRBV28; D possibly corresponds to TRBD1 (5 bases). The ends were cut back, 7 bases at V and 4 bases at J, with 11 bases in the middle. The CDR3 has 13 amino acids. Germline-derived CDR1 and CDR2 are MDHEN and SYDVKM. CDR3 region: CASKGWAYNEQFF. The CDR3 nucleotides are TGTGCCAGCAAGGGGTGGGCTTACAATGAGCAGTTCTTC.

The V call is TRBV9, the J call TRBJ2-5, with TRBD1 as a possible D gene (6 bases). The CDR3 length is 14 residues. Germline loops: CDR1 SGDLS, CDR2 YYNGEE. V was clipped by 3 bases and J by 0 bases, with 9 bases between them. CDR3: CASSAWTDQETQYF. For the CDR3, the DNA is TGTGCCAGCAGCGCCTGGACAGACCAAGAGACCCAGTACTTC.

The J gene is TRBJ2-2, the V gene TRBV19, with TRBD1 matching 10 bases. Germline-derived CDR1 and CDR2 are LNHDA and SQIVND (reference sequence). The length of the CDR3 is 16 residues. The junction had 8 bases not matched to a gene; V was cut back by 5 bases and J by 5 bases. CDR3: CASSAPMDRGTGELFF. DNA of the CDR3: TGTGCCAGTAGTGCCCCTATGGACAGGGGGACCGGGGAGCTGTTTTTT.

The chain uses TRBV28 and TRBJ2-3, with TRBD1 as a possible D gene (6 bases). Deletions cut 4 bases from V and 2 bases from J, with 19 bases between. Germline loops: CDR1 MDHEN, CDR2 SYDVKM. This CDR3 spans 17 amino acids. The CDR3: CASSSYHRVGPTDTQYF. The CDR3 nucleotides are TGTGCCAGCAGTTCCTATCACAGGGTGGGTCCCACAGATACGCAGTATTTT. Supplemented by reference TRBV28 and TRBJ2-3, the full variable domain reads DVKVTQSSRYLVKRTGEKVFLECVQDMDHENMFWYRQDPGLGLRLIYFSYDVKMKEKGDIPEGYSVSREKKERFSLILESASTNQTSMYLCASSSYHRVGPTDTQYFGPGTRLTVL.

The chain carries TRBV6-5 and TRBJ1-3; D is undetermined. CDR1 and CDR2 from the germline V gene are MNHEY and SVGAGI. This CDR3 is 12 amino acids long. V was pared by 8 bases and J by 0 bases, with 5 bases between. CDR3 sequence (DNA): TGTGCCAGCCTTAGCTCTGGAAACACCATATATTTT. Residues: CASLSSGNTIYF.

The chain links TRBV27 to TRBJ1-3; maybe TRBD1 (6 bases). Germline-derived CDR1 and CDR2 are MNHEY and SMNVEV (reference sequence). V lost 5 bases and J 2 bases, leaving 13 bases between the germline ends. This CDR3 has 15 residues. The CDR3: CASSNGRGPGNTIYF. CDR3 DNA: TGTGCCAGCAGTAACGGCAGGGGTCCTGGAAACACCATATATTTT.

The chain is built from TRBV7-6 and TRBJ1-3, with 7 bases that match TRBD1. V was pared by 4 bases and J by 2 bases, with 5 bases of the junction left unmatched. The CDR3 is 15 residues long. Germline V gene lookup returns CDR1 SGHVS and CDR2 FNYEAQ. Here the CDR3 DNA reads TGTGCCAGCAGCTCAAGGGGGCCGACTGGAAACACCATATATTTT. This encodes CASSSRGPTGNTIYF.

The chain joins TRBV3-1 (or the pseudogene TRBV3-2) to TRBJ2-1; 11 bases fit TRBD2. The germline V gene encodes CDR1 LGHDT and CDR2 YNNKEL (reference sequence). V lost 3 bases to trimming and J lost 2 bases; unmatched junction nucleotides: 0. This CDR3 comprises 15 residues. In DNA, the CDR3 is TGTGCCAGCAGCCAGACTAGCGGGACCTACAATGAGCAGTTCTTC. This gives the protein CASSQTSGTYNEQFF.